The 24 T cell receptor beta chains listed next were all sequenced from one sample in a study of CD8 T cells in Susac syndrome (dated by TCRdb to between 2018 and 2021). Receptors were amplified or captured by the immunoSEQ multiplex PCR assay. RNA was extracted with the RNeasy kit and 0.5 to 1 ug was reverse transcribed using random hexamers. Clones were called with MiXCR by TCRdb after fastp trimmed the public reads at Q25, and only in-frame beta chains were retained. CDR3 protein duplicates are merged, each entry listing the most common genes and DNA. For this sample the table gives some 170,000 distinct CDR3 sequences, of which just under 95% were detected only once. Together, the top ten hold 0.099% of the sample. Sequenced sample: CD4+ T cells from PBMCs. These receptor sequences come from a human donor with Susac syndrome.

J is TRBJ2-7 and V is TRBV29-1; weak D call: TRBD2 (5 bases). The CDR3 runs to 14 residues. The ends were cut back, 3 bases at V and 2 bases at J, with 14 bases in the middle. CDR1 and CDR2 (germline): SQVTM, ANQGSEA. CDR3 DNA: TGCAGCGTTGAGGTCATAGGGAGAACCTACGAGCAGTACTTC. This codes for CSVEVIGRTYEQYF.

The chain carries TRBV28 and TRBJ1-4; D gene unclear. CDR3 length equals 13 residues. Trimming cost V 6 bases and J 7 bases, with 12 bases left between them. Germline V gene data show CDR1 as MDHEN and CDR2 as SYDVKM. In DNA form, the CDR3 reads TGTGCCAGCAGGAGAACTCGTCTTGAAAAACTGTTTTTT. Translated: CASRRTRLEKLFF.

The rearrangement links TRBV4-1 to TRBJ1-5; the D gene is possibly TRBD1 (5 bases). The CDR3 is made up of 15 amino acids. Germline CDR1 and CDR2: MGHRA and YSYEKL. The V end was cut by 3 bases, the J end by 6 bases, with 15 bases between. CDR3 DNA sequence: TGCGCCAGCAGCCATATCGGGGCAAGCGGTCAGCCCCAGCATTTT. Translating gives CASSHIGASGQPQHF.

This chain joins TRBV5-1 and TRBJ1-1, with TRBD1 matching over 12 bases. The germline V gene has CDR1 SGHRS and CDR2 YFSETQ. This CDR3 has 16 residues. Germline trimming cut 5 bases from V and 0 bases from J; bases unmatched to any gene: 5. The CDR3 DNA is TGCGCCAGCAGGCCGGGGACAGGGGGCTTGAACACTGAAGCTTTCTTT. This gives the protein CASRPGTGGLNTEAFF.

V and J are TRBV5-6 and TRBJ2-3, with 10 bases lining up with TRBD2. The CDR3 consists of 13 residues. The trim removed 3 bases at V and 11 bases at J, leaving 6 bases unmatched. Looked up from germline, CDR1 is SGHDT and CDR2 is YYEEEE. The CDR3 DNA reads as TGTGCCAGCAGCTGGCAAAGACTAGCGGGGCAGTATTTT. It translates to CASSWQRLAGQYF.

The rearrangement joins TRBV5-7 to TRBJ1-5, with 9 nucleotides matching TRBD1. TRBV5-7 is assigned to the ORF class and has an uncertain function. Trimming cost V 4 bases and J 4 bases; bases outside gene matches: 6. The CDR3 loop spans 15 amino acids. CDR3 sequence: CASSQGQGRNQPQHF. DNA of the CDR3: TGTGCCAGCAGCCAAGGACAGGGGCGGAATCAGCCCCAGCATTTT.

The gene calls are TRBV3-1 and TRBJ2-7; a weak D match, TRBD2 (5 bases). V was shortened by 1 base and J by 2 bases, with 15 bases between the two germline ends. The length of the CDR3 is 16 residues. Germline V gene lookup returns CDR1 LGHDT and CDR2 YNNKEL (reference sequence). For the CDR3, the DNA is TGTGCCAGCAGCCAAGTCTCGGGAATCAGTCCCTACGAGCAGTACTTC. Translating gives CASSQVSGISPYEQYF.

The chain is built from TRBV18 and TRBJ2-5, with 9 bases identical to TRBD1. This CDR3 is 16 amino acids long. Germline V lookup: CDR1 KGHSH, CDR2 LQKENI. V lost 4 bases, J lost 0 bases, and 6 bases stayed unmatched. The CDR3 nucleotides are TGTGCCAGCTCACGGCGACAGGGGGAGAACCAAGAGACCCAGTACTTC. It encodes CASSRRQGENQETQYF. Full variable domain (remainder filled in from reference TRBV18 and TRBJ2-5): NAGVMQNPRHLVRRRGQEARLRCSPMKGHSHVYWYRQLPEEGLKFMVYLQKENIIDESGMPKERFSAEFPKEGPSILRIQQVVRGDSAAYFCASSRRQGENQETQYFGPGTRLLVL.

J is TRBJ2-7 and V is TRBV2, with D hard to call. Germline V lookup: CDR1 SNHLY, CDR2 FYNNEI. This CDR3 comprises 13 residues. V lost 1 base to trimming and J lost 2 bases, with 6 bases between them. The CDR3 reads CASSEGRTYEQYF. The CDR3 region has the DNA TGTGCCAGCAGTGAAGGCAGAACCTACGAGCAGTACTTC. Looking up the rest from reference TRBV2 and TRBJ2-7 gives the full variable domain: EPEVTQTPSHQVTQMGQEVILRCVPISNHLYFYWYRQILGQKVEFLVSFYNNEISEKSEIFDDQFSVERPDGSNFTLKIRSTKLEDSAMYFCASSEGRTYEQYFGPGTRLTVT.

This sequence joins TRBV18 and TRBJ1-5, with D maybe TRBD1 (6 bases). The length of the CDR3 is 13 residues. V lost 0 bases and J 7 bases, leaving 7 bases between the germline ends. Germline CDR1 is KGHSH and CDR2 is LQKENI. This CDR3 is CASSPPRGQPQHF. The DNA for the CDR3 is TGTGCCAGCTCACCACCTAGGGGGCAGCCCCAGCATTTT.

CDR3 residues: CASSVPVRDRTYEQYF. The CDR3 DNA follows: TGTGCCAGCAGCGTTCCGGTAAGGGACAGGACCTACGAGCAGTACTTC. The chain has TRBV3-1 and TRBJ2-7; 8 bases map to TRBD1. CDR3 length equals 16 residues. Germline V gene lookup returns CDR1 LGHDT and CDR2 YNNKEL (reference sequence). Trimming at V came to 5 bases and at J to 2 bases, leaving 11 bases not matched to a gene.

This rearrangement joins TRBV20-1 to TRBJ2-7; 8 nucleotides match TRBD1. The CDR3 spans 15 residues. J was trimmed by 2 bases and V by 3 bases; bases with no gene match: 9. From germline, CDR1 is DFQATT and CDR2 SNEGSKA (reference sequence). Here the CDR3 DNA reads TGCAGTGCTAGTTCTGACAGGGGTCCGACCTACGAGCAGTACTTC. This translates into CSASSDRGPTYEQYF.

The rearrangement uses TRBV29-1 and TRBJ2-7; a weak D match, TRBD1 (6 bases). This CDR3 is 12 amino acids long. CDR1 is SQVTM and CDR2 is ANQGSEA in the germline V gene. V dropped 7 bases and J dropped 2 bases, with 12 bases sitting between them. CDR3: CSGTDSTYEQYF. The CDR3 bases are TGCAGCGGGACGGACAGTACCTACGAGCAGTACTTC.

This clonotype came up a few times. The V gene is TRBV19, the J gene TRBJ2-7; TRBD2 agrees at 9 bases. There are 14 residues in the CDR3. V gave up 5 bases and J gave up 4 bases; unmatched junction bases: 6. Germline lookup yields CDR1 LNHDA and CDR2 SQIVND (reference sequence). CDR3 DNA sequence: TGTGCCAGTAGTTTGGGACTAGCCCCTTACGAGCAGTACTTC. Translated, it gives CASSLGLAPYEQYF.

The genes are TRBV5-1 and TRBJ2-7, with a tentative D call TRBD2 (6 bases). Germline V gene sequence: CDR1 SGHRS, CDR2 YFSETQ. The CDR3 spans 14 residues. V was pared by 3 bases and J by 0 bases, with 10 bases between. The CDR3 nucleotides read TGCGCCAGCAGCTCCCTCGGGAGCTCCTACGAGCAGTACTTC. Encoded protein: CASSSLGSSYEQYF.

The chain couples TRBV7-2 to TRBJ2-2; maybe TRBD1 (5 bases). This CDR3 contains 13 residues. Between the trimmed V and J ends, which lost 3 bases and 6 bases, there was a span of 8 bases. Germline loops: CDR1 SGHTA, CDR2 FQGNSA. The CDR3 loop is CASSFIGAGELFF. CDR3 DNA: TGTGCCAGCAGCTTCATAGGGGCCGGGGAGCTGTTTTTT.

This sequence joins TRBV28 and TRBJ1-4; no clear D gene. Germline V CDR1 and CDR2: MDHEN, SYDVKM. V was shortened by 2 bases and J by 9 bases, with 10 bases between the two germline ends. CDR3 length: 13 residues. The CDR3 loop is CASSLVLHQKLFF. Written as DNA, the CDR3 is TGTGCCAGCAGTTTAGTGTTGCACCAAAAACTGTTTTTT.

A few counts support this clonotype. The gene calls are TRBV9 and TRBJ2-7, with 14 bases fitting TRBD2. This CDR3 comprises 15 residues. Germline V lookup: CDR1 SGDLS, CDR2 YYNGEE. Trimming removed 4 bases from V and 6 bases from J; junction bases left unmatched: 6. CDR3 loop: CASSLGGLAGVEQYF. The CDR3 DNA reads as TGTGCCAGCAGCCTTGGGGGACTAGCGGGAGTCGAGCAGTACTTC.

This chain links TRBV27 with TRBJ2-5; the D gene could be TRBD1 or TRBD2 (5 bases each). In germline, CDR1 is MNHEY, CDR2 SMNVEV (reference sequence). V gave up 5 bases and J gave up 5 bases, with 18 bases separating them. The length of the CDR3 is 15 residues. This CDR3 is CASSHYSGPSETQYF. The CDR3 DNA reads as TGTGCCAGCAGTCACTACTCGGGACCGTCGGAGACCCAGTACTTC.

The V and J genes are TRBV2 and TRBJ1-1; perhaps TRBD1 as D (6 bases). The CDR3 extends over 14 amino acids. V was cut by 5 bases and J by 1 base, with 11 bases left in between. CDR1 and CDR2 (germline): SNHLY, FYNNEI. The CDR3 bases are TGTGCCAGCAGTATCCGGGACAAGAACACTGAAGCTTTCTTT. It codes for CASSIRDKNTEAFF.

The rearrangement uses TRBV7-2 and TRBJ2-1; D may be TRBD1 (6 bases). The CDR3 covers 14 residues. Looked up from germline, CDR1 is SGHTA and CDR2 is FQGNSA. V lost 5 bases to trimming and J lost 2 bases, with 10 bases between them. The CDR3 reads CASSVTGTYNEQFF. The DNA of the CDR3 is TGTGCCAGCAGCGTTACAGGGACCTACAATGAGCAGTTCTTC. Combining the CDR3 with reference TRBV7-2 and TRBJ2-1 gives the whole variable domain GAGVSQSPSNKVTEKGKDVELRCDPISGHTALYWYRQSLGQGLEFLIYFQGNSAPDKSGLPSDRFSAERTGGSVSTLTIQRTQQEDSAVYLCASSVTGTYNEQFFGPGTRLTVL.

J is TRBJ2-1 and V is TRBV6-2 or TRBV6-3; D perhaps matches TRBD2 (6 bases). CDR1 is MNHEY and CDR2 is SVGEGT in the germline V gene. The CDR3 runs to 16 residues. V was shortened by 4 bases and J by 4 bases, with 17 bases between the two germline ends. The CDR3 DNA sequence: TGTGCCAGCAGTTCCCCCGGGACTCCCTTTTACAATGAGCAGTTCTTC. This codes for CASSSPGTPFYNEQFF.

The chain has TRBV5-1 and TRBJ2-5, with D possibly being TRBD2 (5 bases). The V end lost 4 bases, the J end lost 1 base, and 8 bases lay between the germline ends. The CDR3 is made up of 13 amino acids. Germline CDR1 SGHRS, CDR2 YFSETQ. CDR3 bases: TGCGCCAGCAGCGTCGGGATCCAAGAGACCCAGTACTTC. Its translation is CASSVGIQETQYF.

A remark on this clonotype: At one end the junction does not follow the germline gene, possibly because of a read error. The chain couples TRBV5-6 to TRBJ2-4; D gene ambiguous. CDR3 size: 14 residues. The germline V gene encodes CDR1 SGHDT and CDR2 YYEEEE. The chain's CDR3 is CASSLIRAKNTQYF. In DNA form, the CDR3 reads TGTGCCAGCAGCTTGATTAGAGCCAAAAACACTCAGTACTTC.